These T cell receptor beta chains were read from a single sample in a study of blood T cell repertoires in COVID-19. The protocol was immunoSEQ multiplex PCR, while the TCRdb copy is restricted to in-frame clones and leaves out a portion. The sample lists 35,000 to 45,000 clones, 75% to 90% occurring once. Sequenced: peripheral blood. Receptors originate from a man aged 55 to 70 with acute or convalescent COVID-19. The CDR3 runs from the conserved cysteine through the conserved F or W. D genes are given only for firm matches. Expanded clones are given a class, and other clones once, few, many or no size at all.

v_call: TRBV5-6
j_call: TRBJ2-2
d_call: TRBD2
clone_size: once
cdr3_aa: CASSRPTSGRASGELFF
cdr3_nt: TGTGCCAGCAGCCGACCCACTAGCGGGAGGGCCTCCGGGGAGCTGTTTTTT

v_call: TRBV19
j_call: TRBJ1-5
d_call: TRBD1
clone_size: NA
cdr3_aa: CASSTRTGGHQPQHF
cdr3_nt: TGTGCCAGTAGTACACGGACAGGAGGCCATCAGCCCCAGCATTTT

v_call: TRBV20-1
j_call: TRBJ1-1
d_call: NA
clone_size: NA
cdr3_aa: CSARGDRKAFF
cdr3_nt: TGCAGTGCTAGGGGAGACAGGAAAGCTTTCTTT

v_call: TRBV7-2
j_call: TRBJ2-1
d_call: TRBD1
clone_size: NA
cdr3_aa: CASSIRQGPNEQFF
cdr3_nt: TGTGCCAGCAGCATTAGACAGGGTCCCAATGAGCAGTTCTTC

v_call: TRBV7-8
j_call: TRBJ1-5
d_call: NA
clone_size: once
cdr3_aa: CASSPSYGSYQPQHF
cdr3_nt: TGTGCCAGCAGCCCCTCCTACGGTTCTTATCAGCCCCAGCATTTT

v_call: TRBV9
j_call: TRBJ2-7
d_call: NA
clone_size: NA
cdr3_aa: CASSVFGGSSHEQYF
cdr3_nt: TGTGCCAGCAGCGTATTTGGAGGGAGTAGCCACGAGCAGTACTTC

v_call: TRBV5-1
j_call: TRBJ2-5
d_call: TRBD2
clone_size: NA
cdr3_aa: CASSPEGSGGSETQYF
cdr3_nt: TGCGCCAGCAGCCCGGAGGGGAGCGGGGGTTCAGAGACCCAGTACTTC

v_call: TRBV14
j_call: TRBJ2-1
d_call: TRBD2
clone_size: once
cdr3_aa: CASSQDRKLAGYNEQFF
cdr3_nt: TGTGCCAGCAGCCAAGATCGGAAACTAGCGGGGTACAATGAGCAGTTCTTC

v_call: TRBV7-9
j_call: TRBJ2-4
d_call: TRBD1
clone_size: NA
cdr3_aa: CASSIGKTGSKNIQYF
cdr3_nt: TGTGCCAGCAGCATAGGCAAGACAGGGTCCAAAAACATTCAGTACTTC

v_call: TRBV27
j_call: TRBJ2-5
d_call: TRBD2
clone_size: NA
cdr3_aa: CASRTTSGSVETQYF
cdr3_nt: TGTGCCAGCAGAACGACTAGCGGGAGTGTAGAGACCCAGTACTTC

v_call: TRBV10-3
j_call: TRBJ2-3
d_call: NA
clone_size: NA
cdr3_aa: CAISVLGEDTQYF
cdr3_nt: TGTGCCATCAGTGTTCTAGGGGAAGATACGCAGTATTTT